These 8 T cell receptor beta chains share one sample of origin, sequenced in a study of OX40 agonist ivuxolimab in advanced cancers. Library preparation employed the immunoSEQ multiplex PCR assay. As stored in TCRdb, this immuneACCESS dataset retains in-frame rearrangements with V and J assigned. A fraction of the clones does not appear; measured against another copy, unresolved V genes explain less than half of the discrepancy, and the remainder lacks a known reason. The sample records approximately 49,000 clones, around 84% of which are singletons. The top ten constitute roughly 1.1% of the sample. Sequenced here: CD4+ or CD8+ T cells sorted from blood, sampled in a trial of the OX40 agonist ivuxolimab. Source of these receptors: an adult with an advanced solid tumor such as melanoma, head and neck, liver or kidney cancer.

This clone was seen only once. This chain links TRBV19 with TRBJ1-1; D possibly corresponds to TRBD1 (6 bases). The length of the CDR3 is 15 residues. Trimming pared 0 bases from V and 5 bases from J, leaving 13 bases between. Germline assignment: CDR1 LNHDA and CDR2 SQIVND (reference sequence). The CDR3 sequence is CASSIDLQGWTEAFF. For the CDR3, the DNA is TGTGCCAGTAGTATAGATCTACAGGGTTGGACTGAAGCTTTCTTT.

The rearrangement links TRBV11-1 to TRBJ2-2, with 7 bases that match TRBD1. J gave up 0 bases and V 5 bases, and 6 bases lay outside the gene matches. The germline gives CDR1 SGHAT, CDR2 FQDESV (reference sequence). The CDR3 is made up of 16 amino acids. The CDR3 reads CASSLRQGSNTGELFF. The CDR3 DNA reads as TGTGCCAGCAGCCTCCGACAGGGTTCGAACACCGGGGAGCTGTTTTTT.

This clone was found once. The V and J genes are TRBV19 and TRBJ1-1, with D possibly being TRBD1 (5 bases). The germline V and J ends were trimmed by 5 bases and 10 bases, with 11 bases remaining between them. CDR3 size: 11 residues. Germline V gene data show CDR1 as LNHDA and CDR2 as SQIVND (reference sequence). CDR3 in amino acids: CASSVARGAFF. The CDR3 region has the DNA TGTGCCAGTAGTGTGGCAAGGGGAGCTTTCTTT.

This chain links TRBV6-5 with TRBJ2-7; D uncertain. This CDR3 spans 12 amino acids. Germline lookup yields CDR1 MNHEY and CDR2 SVGAGI. V was cut by 6 bases and J by 6 bases, with 12 bases left in between. The CDR3 nucleotides are TGTGCCAGCAGCTTTCTGTGGGGCGAGCAGTACTTC. Its protein is CASSFLWGEQYF.

The sample holds one count of this clone. It may be a read error: a sequence one base away is much more abundant. Here the CDR3 omits its conserved ending phenylalanine or tryptophan, so a read error is the likely source. The chain joins TRBV19 to TRBJ1-1; 7 nucleotides line up with TRBD1. Germline CDR1 and CDR2: LNHDA and SQIVND (reference sequence). This CDR3 spans 13 amino acids. V gave up 7 bases and J gave up 4 bases; unmatched junction bases: 6. CDR3 residues: CASKRNRGTEAFL. In DNA form, the CDR3 reads TGTGCCAGTAAACGTAACAGGGGCACTGAAGCTTTCCTT.

This clone was seen more than once but under ten times. The genes are TRBV30 and TRBJ1-5; D might be TRBD1 (5 bases). This CDR3 is built from 14 residues. Between the trimmed V and J ends, which lost 3 bases and 6 bases, there was a span of 15 bases. Germline assignment: CDR1 GTSNPN and CDR2 SVGIG (reference sequence). The CDR3 sequence is CAWSSGFSSQPQHF. CDR3 in DNA: TGTGCCTGGAGCTCAGGGTTCTCTTCTCAGCCCCAGCATTTT.

The chain links TRBV9 to TRBJ2-7; 8 bases map to TRBD1. Germline V gene lookup returns CDR1 SGDLS and CDR2 YYNGEE. Trimming cost V 3 bases and J 6 bases; bases outside gene matches: 5. CDR3 length: 13 amino acids. CDR3 sequence (DNA): TGTGCCAGCAGCGGGGGACAGGCGGGCGAGCAGTACTTC. It yields the protein CASSGGQAGEQYF.

This rearrangement joins TRBV5-1 to TRBJ1-2; D is possibly TRBD1 (6 bases). V shed 6 bases and J shed 4 bases, with 19 bases lying between them. Germline V CDR1 and CDR2: SGHRS, YFSETQ. The CDR3 spans 15 residues. The CDR3 is CASTSSPQGTYGYTF. CDR3 DNA sequence: TGCGCCAGCACCTCCTCGCCTCAGGGGACCTATGGCTACACCTTC.